This TCR beta chain was sequenced during a study of T cell changes during pregnancy in multiple sclerosis. Using immunoSEQ multiplex PCR, the repertoire was profiled, and TCRdb retains in-frame clones only, with some absent. The sample yields tens of thousands of clones, around 90% seen once. The CDR3 consists of 16 residues. Trimming took 5 bases from V and 4 from J; bases not matched to a gene: 12. Germline V gives CDR1 SGHVS, CDR2 FQNEAQ. The source of this sequence is a female donor with multiple sclerosis, enrolled in a pregnancy study. The sample in question was CD4+ T cells from peripheral blood mononuclear cells, obtained in the second trimester of pregnancy. V and J are TRBV7-8 and TRBJ2-7; the match to TRBD1 covers 9 bases. CDR3 region: CASSRNRDRVGYEQYF. CDR3 bases: TGTGCCAGCAGCCGAAACCGGGACAGGGTAGGGTACGAGCAGTACTTC.